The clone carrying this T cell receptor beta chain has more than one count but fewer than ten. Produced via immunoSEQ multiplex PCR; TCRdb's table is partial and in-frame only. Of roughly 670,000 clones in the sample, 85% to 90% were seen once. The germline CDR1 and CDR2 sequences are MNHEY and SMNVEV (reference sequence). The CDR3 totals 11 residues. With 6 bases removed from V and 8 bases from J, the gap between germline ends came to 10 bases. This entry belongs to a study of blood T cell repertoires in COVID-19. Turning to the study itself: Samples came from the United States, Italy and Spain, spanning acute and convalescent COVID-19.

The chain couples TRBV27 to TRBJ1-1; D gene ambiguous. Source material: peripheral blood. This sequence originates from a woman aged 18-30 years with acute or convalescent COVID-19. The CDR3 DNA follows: TGTGCCAGCAGGACACCGGGAGAAGCTTTCTTT. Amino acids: CASRTPGEAFF.